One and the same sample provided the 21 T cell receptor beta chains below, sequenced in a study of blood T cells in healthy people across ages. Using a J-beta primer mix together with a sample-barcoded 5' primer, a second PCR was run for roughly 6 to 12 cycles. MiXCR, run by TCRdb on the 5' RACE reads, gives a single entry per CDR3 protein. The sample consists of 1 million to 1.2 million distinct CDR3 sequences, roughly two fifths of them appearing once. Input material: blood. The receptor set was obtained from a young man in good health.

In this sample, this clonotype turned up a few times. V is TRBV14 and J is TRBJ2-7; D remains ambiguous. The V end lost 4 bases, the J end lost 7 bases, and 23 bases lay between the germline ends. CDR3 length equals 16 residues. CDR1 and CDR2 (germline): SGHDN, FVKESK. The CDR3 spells CASSPRPGLYHNEQYF. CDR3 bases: TGTGCCAGCAGCCCGAGACCGGGTCTTTACCACAATGAGCAGTACTTC.

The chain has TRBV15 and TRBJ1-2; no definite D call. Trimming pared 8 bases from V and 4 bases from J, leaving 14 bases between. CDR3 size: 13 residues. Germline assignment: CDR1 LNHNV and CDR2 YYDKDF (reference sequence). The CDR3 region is CATSLLVFYGYTF. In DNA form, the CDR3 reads TGTGCCACCTCGCTGCTCGTCTTCTATGGCTACACCTTC.

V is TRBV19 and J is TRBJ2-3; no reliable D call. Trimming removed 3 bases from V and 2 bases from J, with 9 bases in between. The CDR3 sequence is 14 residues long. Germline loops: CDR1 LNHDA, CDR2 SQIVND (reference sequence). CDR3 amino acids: CASSIRRPTDTQYF. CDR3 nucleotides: TGTGCCAGTAGTATTCGCAGACCCACAGATACGCAGTATTTT.

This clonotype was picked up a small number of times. CDR3 region: CASSLPGKGSPLHF. For the CDR3, the DNA is TGTGCCAGCAGCTTACCGGGGAAGGGTTCACCCCTCCACTTT. The rearrangement joins TRBV7-9 to TRBJ1-6; D unclear. The CDR3 is 14 residues long. Germline lookup yields CDR1 SEHNR and CDR2 FQNEAQ (reference sequence). The ends were cut back, 2 bases at V and 9 bases at J, with 11 bases in the middle.

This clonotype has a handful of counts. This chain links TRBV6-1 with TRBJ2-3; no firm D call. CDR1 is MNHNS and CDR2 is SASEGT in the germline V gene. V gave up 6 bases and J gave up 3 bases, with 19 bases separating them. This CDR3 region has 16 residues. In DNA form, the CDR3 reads TGTGCCAGCAGCCTGTGGGGATACGATACTACAGATACGCAGTATTTT. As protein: CASSLWGYDTTDTQYF.

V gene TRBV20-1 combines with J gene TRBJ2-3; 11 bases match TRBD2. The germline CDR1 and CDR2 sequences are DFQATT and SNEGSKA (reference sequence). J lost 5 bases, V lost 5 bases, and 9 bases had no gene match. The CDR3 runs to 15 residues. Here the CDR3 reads CSAPILAGVQDTQYF. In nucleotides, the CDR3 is TGCAGTGCTCCTATACTAGCGGGGGTGCAAGATACGCAGTATTTT.

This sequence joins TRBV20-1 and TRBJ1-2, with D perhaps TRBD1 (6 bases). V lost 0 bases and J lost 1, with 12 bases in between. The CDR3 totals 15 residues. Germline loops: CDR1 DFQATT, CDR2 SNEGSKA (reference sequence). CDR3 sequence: CSARDSHRDNYGYTF. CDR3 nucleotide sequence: TGCAGTGCTAGAGATAGCCACAGGGATAACTATGGCTACACCTTC.

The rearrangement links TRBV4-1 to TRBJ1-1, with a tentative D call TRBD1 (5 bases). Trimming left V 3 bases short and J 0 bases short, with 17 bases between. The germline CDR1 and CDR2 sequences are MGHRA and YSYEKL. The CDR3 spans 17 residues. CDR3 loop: CASSQTGGVHMNTEAFF. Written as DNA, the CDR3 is TGCGCCAGCAGCCAGACCGGGGGGGTACATATGAACACTGAAGCTTTCTTT.

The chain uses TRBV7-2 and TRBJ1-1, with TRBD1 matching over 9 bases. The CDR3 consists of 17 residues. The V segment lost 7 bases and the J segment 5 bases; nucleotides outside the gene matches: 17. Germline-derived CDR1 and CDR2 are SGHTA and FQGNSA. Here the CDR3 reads CASMKRTGDEVRTEAFF. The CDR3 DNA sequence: TGTGCCAGCATGAAAAGGACAGGGGATGAAGTAAGGACTGAAGCTTTCTTT.

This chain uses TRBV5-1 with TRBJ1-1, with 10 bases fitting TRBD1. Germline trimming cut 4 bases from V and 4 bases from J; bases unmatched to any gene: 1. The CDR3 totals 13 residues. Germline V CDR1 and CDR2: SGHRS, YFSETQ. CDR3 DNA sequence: TGCGCCAGCAGCGGGACAGGGGCCACTGAAGCTTTCTTT. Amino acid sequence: CASSGTGATEAFF.

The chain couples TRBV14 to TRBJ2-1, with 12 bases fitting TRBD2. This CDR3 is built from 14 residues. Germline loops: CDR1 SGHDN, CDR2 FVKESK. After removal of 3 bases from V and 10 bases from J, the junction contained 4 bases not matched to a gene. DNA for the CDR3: TGTGCCAGCAGCCAGACTAGCGGGGGCCCCGAGCAGTTCTTC. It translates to CASSQTSGGPEQFF.

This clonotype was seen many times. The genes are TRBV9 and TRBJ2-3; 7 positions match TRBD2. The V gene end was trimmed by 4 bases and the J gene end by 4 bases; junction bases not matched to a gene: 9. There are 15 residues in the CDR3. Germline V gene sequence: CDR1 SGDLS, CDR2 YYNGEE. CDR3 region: CASSFREGQADTQYF. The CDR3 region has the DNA TGTGCCAGCAGCTTCAGGGAGGGGCAGGCAGATACGCAGTATTTT.

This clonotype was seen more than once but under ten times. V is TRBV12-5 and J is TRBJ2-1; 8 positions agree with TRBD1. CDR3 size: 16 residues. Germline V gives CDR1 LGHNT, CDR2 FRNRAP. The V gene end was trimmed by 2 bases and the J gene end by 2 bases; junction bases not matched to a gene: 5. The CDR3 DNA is TGTGCTAGTGGTTTGACAACAGGGGGAACCTACAATGAGCAGTTCTTC. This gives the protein CASGLTTGGTYNEQFF.

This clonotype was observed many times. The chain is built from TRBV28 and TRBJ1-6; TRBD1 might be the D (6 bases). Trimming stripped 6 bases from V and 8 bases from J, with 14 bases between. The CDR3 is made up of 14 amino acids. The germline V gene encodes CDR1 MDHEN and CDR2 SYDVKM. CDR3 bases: TGTGCCAGCAGCACAGGGATGGAGTATTCACCCCTCCACTTT. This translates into CASSTGMEYSPLHF.

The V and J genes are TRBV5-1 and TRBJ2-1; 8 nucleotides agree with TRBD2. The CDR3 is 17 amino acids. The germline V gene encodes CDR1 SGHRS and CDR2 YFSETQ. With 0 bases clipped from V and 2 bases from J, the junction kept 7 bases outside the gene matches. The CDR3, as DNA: TGCGCCAGCAGCTTGGATGGCGGGGGGACTCCCTACAATGAGCAGTTCTTC. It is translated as CASSLDGGGTPYNEQFF.

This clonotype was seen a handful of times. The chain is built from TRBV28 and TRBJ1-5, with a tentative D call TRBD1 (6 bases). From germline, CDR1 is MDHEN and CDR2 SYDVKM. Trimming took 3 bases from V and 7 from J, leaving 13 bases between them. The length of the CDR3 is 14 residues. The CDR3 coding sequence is TGTGCCAGCAGTTTGCTGGGGGCCGGACAGCCCCAGCATTTT. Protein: CASSLLGAGQPQHF. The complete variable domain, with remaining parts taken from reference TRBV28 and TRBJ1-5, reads DVKVTQSSRYLVKRTGEKVFLECVQDMDHENMFWYRQDPGLGLRLIYFSYDVKMKEKGDIPEGYSVSREKKERFSLILESASTNQTSMYLCASSLLGAGQPQHFGDGTRLSIL.

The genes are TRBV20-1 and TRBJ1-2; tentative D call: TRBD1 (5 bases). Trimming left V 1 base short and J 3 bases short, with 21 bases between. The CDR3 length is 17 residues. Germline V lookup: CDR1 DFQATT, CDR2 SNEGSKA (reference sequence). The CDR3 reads CSARGGRAENTDYGYTF. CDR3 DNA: TGCAGTGCTAGAGGGGGACGGGCCGAAAACACTGACTATGGCTACACCTTC.

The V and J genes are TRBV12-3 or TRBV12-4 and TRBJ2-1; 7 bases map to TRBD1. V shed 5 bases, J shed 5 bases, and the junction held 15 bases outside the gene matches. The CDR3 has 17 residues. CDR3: CASSDSPTRDSNNEQFF. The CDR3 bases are TGTGCCAGCAGTGATTCCCCAACCCGGGACAGTAACAATGAGCAGTTCTTC.

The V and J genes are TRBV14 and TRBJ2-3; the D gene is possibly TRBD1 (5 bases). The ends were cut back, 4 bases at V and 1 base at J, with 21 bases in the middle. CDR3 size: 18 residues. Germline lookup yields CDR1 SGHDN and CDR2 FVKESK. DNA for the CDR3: TGTGCCAGCAGCCCCACTTGGGGCGTAAGTTCGGGCACAGATACGCAGTATTTT. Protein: CASSPTWGVSSGTDTQYF.

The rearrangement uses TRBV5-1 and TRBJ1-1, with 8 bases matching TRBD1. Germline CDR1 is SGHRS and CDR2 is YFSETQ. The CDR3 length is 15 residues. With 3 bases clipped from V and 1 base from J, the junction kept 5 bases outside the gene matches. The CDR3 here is CASSYMTGENTEAFF. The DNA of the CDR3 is TGCGCCAGCAGCTATATGACAGGGGAGAACACTGAAGCTTTCTTT.

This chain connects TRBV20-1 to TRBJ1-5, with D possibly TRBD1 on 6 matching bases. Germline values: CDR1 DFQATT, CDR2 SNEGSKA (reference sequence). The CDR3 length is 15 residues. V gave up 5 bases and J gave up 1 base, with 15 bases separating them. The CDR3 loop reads CSARSRGFSNQPQHF. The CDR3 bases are TGCAGTGCTCGTTCTAGGGGGTTCAGCAATCAGCCCCAGCATTTT.